A selection of T cell receptor beta chains follows, all from one sample in a study of control samples from healthy donors and cancer patients. This table comes from immunoSEQ multiplex PCR, and its TCRdb copy is limited to in-frame clones, with some not included. The sample consists of about 150,000 clones, 93% of them appearing once. Sequencing was done on a sample of blood. Source of these receptors: a man in his fifties in good health. Each CDR3 is given with its conserved first and last residue. The order of the fields is V gene, D gene, clone size, J gene, CDR3 DNA, CDR3 protein. The D gene is left open where the match is weak. The size entry is marked missing in some rows and otherwise reads once, few, many or a size class.

TRBV5-1,.,.,TRBJ2-2,TGCGCCAGCAGCTTGGAAGCGAACACCGGGGAGCTGTTTTTT,CASSLEANTGELFF
TRBV11-3,TRBD1,once,TRBJ2-4,TGTGCCAGCAGCCCTGGACAGGGGGGGGACATTCAGTACTTC,CASSPGQGGDIQYF
TRBV5-4,.,.,TRBJ2-5,TGTGCCAGCAGCTCAAGAGCTCAAGAGACCCAGTACTTC,CASSSRAQETQYF
TRBV3-1/TRBV3-2,.,.,TRBJ2-3,TGTGCCAGCAGCCAAGAGAGGGGACCCCGGGATACGCAGTATTTT,CASSQERGPRDTQYF
TRBV4-2,.,.,TRBJ2-3,TGTGCCAGCAGCTCATTCACTATCCATACGCAGTATTTT,CASSSFTIHTQYF
TRBV18,.,.,TRBJ2-2,TGTGCCAGCTCACCTTCGACAGGAGTTACCGGGGAGCTGTTTTTT,CASSPSTGVTGELFF
TRBV7-9,.,.,TRBJ1-1,TGTGCCAGCAGCTTAGCGAGGGGTGAAGCTTTCTTT,CASSLARGEAFF
TRBV24-1,TRBD1,.,TRBJ2-7,TGTGCCACCAGTGATCCCGGGACAGGGGGAGGAGAGCAGTACTTC,CATSDPGTGGGEQYF
TRBV15,.,.,TRBJ2-7,TGTGCCACCAGCAGAGATCGGGGGACCGAGCAGTACTTC,CATSRDRGTEQYF
TRBV11-2,TRBD1,.,TRBJ1-3,TGTGCCAGCAGCCACAGGACAGGGGCTGGAAACACCATATATTTT,CASSHRTGAGNTIYF
TRBV7-9,.,.,TRBJ2-7,TGTGCCAGCAGCCTGGTTGGGGAGGCAGTCTACGAGCAGTACTTC,CASSLVGEAVYEQYF
TRBV5-1,.,.,TRBJ2-5,TGCGCCAGCAGCTTGGGTCGGTCAGCAGGGACCGAGACCCAGTACTTC,CASSLGRSAGTETQYF
TRBV3-1/TRBV3-2,TRBD2,.,TRBJ2-1,TGTGCCAGCACCCGACTAGCGGATAGTGGGAATGAGCAGTTCTTC,CASTRLADSGNEQFF
TRBV6-5,.,.,TRBJ1-4,TGTGCCAGCAGCTTAAATCAGGCAACTAATGAAAAACTGTTTTTT,CASSLNQATNEKLFF
TRBV6-5,.,.,TRBJ1-3,TGTGCCAGCAGTTACTCCAGGGGTAACACCATATATTTT,CASSYSRGNTIYF
TRBV3-1/TRBV3-2,TRBD1,.,TRBJ1-5,TGTGCCAGCAGACCCAGACAGGGAAATAGCAATCAGCCCCAGCATTTT,CASRPRQGNSNQPQHF
TRBV21-1,.,medium-sized,TRBJ1-1,TGTGCCAGCAGCACCAACCGGATGAACACTGAAGCTTTCTTT,CASSTNRMNTEAFF
TRBV7-2,.,.,TRBJ2-2,TGTGCCAGCAGCTTAGCCAGGCCCCTCGGTACCGGGGAGCTGTTTTTT,CASSLARPLGTGELFF
TRBV20-1,TRBD2,.,TRBJ2-5,TGCAGTGCTAGTAGGACTAGCGAGACCCAGTACTTC,CSASRTSETQYF
TRBV6-6,TRBD1,.,TRBJ2-2,TGTGCCAGCAGTCTCCTCCGGGACAGGGGGACCGGGGAGCTGTTTTTT,CASSLLRDRGTGELFF
TRBV5-4,TRBD2,.,TRBJ2-2,TGTGCCAGCAGCTTGAAGCGGGGGAACACCGGGGAGCTGTTTTTT,CASSLKRGNTGELFF
TRBV25-1,.,.,TRBJ1-4,TGTGCCAGCAGTGGACCCCGGGAACTTCATGCGGGAAAACTGTTTTTT,CASSGPRELHAGKLFF
TRBV3-1/TRBV3-2,TRBD1,.,TRBJ2-6,TGTGCCAGCAGCCTCCAGACAGGGCTCCGTGACGTCCTGACTTTC,CASSLQTGLRDVLTF
TRBV7-8,.,.,TRBJ1-6,TGTGCCAGCAGCTTAACAGGGTGGGGTTCACCCCTCCACTTT,CASSLTGWGSPLHF
TRBV27,TRBD2,.,TRBJ2-1,TGTGCCAGCAGTTCCGGGACTAGCGGGAAAAATGAGCAGTTCTTC,CASSSGTSGKNEQFF
TRBV18,TRBD1,.,TRBJ2-7,TGTGCCAGCACGAGCGGACAGGGGCACTACGAGCAGTACTTC,CASTSGQGHYEQYF
TRBV3-1/TRBV3-2,TRBD2,.,TRBJ2-1,TGTGCCAGCAGCCTTCAGGGGTGGGCTAGCGGGACGCTTACGGACAATGAGCAGTTCTTC,CASSLQGWASGTLTDNEQFF
TRBV18,TRBD2,.,TRBJ2-5,TGTGCCAGCTCACCACCGGGACTAGCGGGAGGGAACCAAGAGACCCAGTACTTC,CASSPPGLAGGNQETQYF
TRBV5-1,TRBD2,.,TRBJ2-7,TGCGCCAGCAGGTCCGGGACTAGCGGCTACGAGCAGTACTTC,CASRSGTSGYEQYF